The clone carrying this TCR beta chain came up a few times. Its antigen remains unidentified. This CDR3 comprises 11 residues. Germline values: CDR1 MNHEY, CDR2 SMNVEV (reference sequence). Unmatched junction bases numbered 3, after V lost 3 bases and J lost 13 bases. These data come from a study of cytomegalovirus exposure and HLA in healthy donors. Study conclusions and caveats: Altogether, around 160 TCR beta chains were recorded as cytomegalovirus-associated. Follow-up analysis later connected one missense variant in DCLRE1C with trimming of TCR beta V- and J-genes. The study carried out a later analysis of TCR beta sequences. It associated some 18,000 of them with specific HLA alleles at a false discovery rate of 0.05.

Primers: 60 Vbeta forward and 13 Jbeta reverse. Produced via immunoSEQ multiplex PCR; TCRdb's table is partial and in-frame only. The data show approximately 110,000 clones, roughly 15% seen once. This sequence originates from a woman aged 18-35 years in good health and CMV-seronegative. What was sequenced was PBMCs. The chain joins TRBV27 to TRBJ2-4, with 7 positions matching TRBD2. The CDR3 DNA reads TGTGCCAGCAGTTTTGGGAGGGTGCAGTACTTC. Translating it yields CASSFGRVQYF.